The TCR beta chain described here comes from a study of T cells after yellow fever vaccination. Study-level points and caveats: Any FACS-sorted repertoire could hold abundant clonotypes that contaminate it from the bulk population. Post-booster repertoires contained most primary-vaccination clones again (around 96% CD4, 88% CD8).

Notes on this clonotype: The antigen is unknown.

Synthesis of TCR cDNA relied on 5'RACE template switching, which attached a universal primer site and UMIs. TCRdb recomputed calls from the 5' RACE reads with MiXCR, one row per CDR3 protein. Here the sample spans 400,000 or so distinct CDR3 sequences, 6.2% being singletons. The CDR3 length is 15 residues. The V gene lost 5 bases and the J gene lost 0 bases, with 14 bases spanning the gap. The receptor's source is a man aged 25 to 45 who received the YFV17D yellow fever vaccine. The source material was PBMCs, sampled 5 days after the yellow fever booster vaccination. The chain is built from TRBV23-1 and TRBJ2-7; D possibly corresponds to TRBD2 (5 bases). Being an ORF, TRBV23-1 has a function that is uncertain. CDR3 residues: CASSTKEEVSYEQYF. Written as DNA, the CDR3 is TGCGCCAGCAGTACCAAGGAGGAAGTCTCCTACGAGCAGTACTTC.